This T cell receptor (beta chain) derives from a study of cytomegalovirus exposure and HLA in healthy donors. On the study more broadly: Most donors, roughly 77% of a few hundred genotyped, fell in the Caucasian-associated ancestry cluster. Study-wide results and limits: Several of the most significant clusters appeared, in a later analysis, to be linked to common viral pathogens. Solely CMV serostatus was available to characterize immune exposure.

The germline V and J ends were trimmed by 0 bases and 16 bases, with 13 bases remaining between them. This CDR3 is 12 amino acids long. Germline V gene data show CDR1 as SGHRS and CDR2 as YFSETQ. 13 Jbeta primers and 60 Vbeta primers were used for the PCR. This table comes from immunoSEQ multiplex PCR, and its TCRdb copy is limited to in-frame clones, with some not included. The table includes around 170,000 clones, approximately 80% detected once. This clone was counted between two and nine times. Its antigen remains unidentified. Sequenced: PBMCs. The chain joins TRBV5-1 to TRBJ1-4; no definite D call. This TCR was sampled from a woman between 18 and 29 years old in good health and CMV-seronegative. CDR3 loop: CASSLAGRGWFF. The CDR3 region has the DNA TGCGCCAGCAGCTTGGCGGGGAGAGGGTGGTTTTTT. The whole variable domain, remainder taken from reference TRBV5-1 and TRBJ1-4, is KAGVTQTPRYLIKTRGQQVTLSCSPISGHRSVSWYQQTPGQGLQFLFEYFSETQRNKGNFPGRFSGRQFSNSRSEMNVSTLELGDSALYLCASSLAGRGWFFGSGTQLSVL.